The entry below describes one T cell receptor beta chain. Antigen specificity is unknown. Trimming left V 2 bases short and J 3 bases short, with 8 bases between. The CDR3 length is 13 residues. In TCRdb, the 5' RACE reads were re-called with MiXCR into one record per CDR3 protein. The sample has around 590,000 distinct CDR3 sequences, around 12% seen once. This sample was included in a study of T cells after yellow fever vaccination. Study conclusions and caveats: There was a small share of clonotypes that showed up in both the CD4 and CD8 compartments.

This material consisted of PBMCs, taken on the day of the yellow fever booster vaccination. This TCR was sampled from a young man who received the YFV17D yellow fever vaccine. V and J are TRBV12-3 or TRBV12-4 and TRBJ2-7; D ambiguous. CDR3 protein: CASSLSINYEQYF. The CDR3 DNA reads as TGTGCCAGCAGTTTAAGTATCAACTACGAGCAGTACTTC.